The 29 T cell receptor beta chains below all came from one sample that was sequenced in a study of beta chain features in type 1 diabetes. Reverse transcribing all isolated RNA meant expressed TCRB transcripts were sequenced. Sequenced by immunoSEQ multiplex PCR; TCRdb stores in-frame clones only, minus some. The table shows about 320,000 clones, with around 13% occurring only once. The sequencing input was central memory CD4+ T cells from blood. Receptors originate from a man aged 25-40 years in good health.

This clone has just a few counts. The chain has TRBV11-2 and TRBJ2-2; 7 bases map to TRBD1. This CDR3 is 14 amino acids long. Germline V gene sequence: CDR1 SGHAT, CDR2 FQNNGV. The J segment lost 3 bases and the V segment lost 5 bases, leaving 3 bases of the junction unmatched. CDR3 loop: CASSPGQHTGELFF. As DNA, the CDR3 is TGTGCCAGCAGCCCGGGACAGCACACCGGGGAGCTGTTTTTT.

The rearrangement joins TRBV6-1 to TRBJ1-2; 8 positions agree with TRBD1. Germline loops: CDR1 MNHNS, CDR2 SASEGT. Trimming cost V 6 bases and J 3 bases; bases outside gene matches: 9. The CDR3 consists of 15 residues. CDR3 in DNA: TGTGCCAGCAGCCCCGAGACAGGGGACTACTATGGCTACACCTTC. Protein product: CASSPETGDYYGYTF.

This clone turned up a few times. The gene calls are TRBV5-4 and TRBJ2-5; TRBD1 matches 7 bases. J gave up 5 bases and V 1 base, and 8 bases lay outside the gene matches. The V gene's germline CDR1 is SGHNT and CDR2 YYREEE (reference sequence). The length of the CDR3 is 15 residues. The CDR3 loop is CASSLTGQLGETQYF. The CDR3 DNA sequence: TGTGCCAGCAGCTTGACGGGACAGCTGGGGGAGACCCAGTACTTC.

This clone was detected only a few times. V usage is TRBV5-1 and J usage is TRBJ1-6; perhaps TRBD1 as D (6 bases). CDR1 is SGHRS, CDR2 YFSETQ, per germline. Trimming stripped 4 bases from V and 5 bases from J, with 13 bases between. The CDR3 has 15 residues. CDR3 in DNA: TGCGCCAGCAGCCCCGAGGGGGGGAATAATTCACCCCTCCACTTT. The encoded protein is CASSPEGGNNSPLHF. Complete variable domain (other parts from reference TRBV5-1 and TRBJ1-6): KAGVTQTPRYLIKTRGQQVTLSCSPISGHRSVSWYQQTPGQGLQFLFEYFSETQRNKGNFPGRFSGRQFSNSRSEMNVSTLELGDSALYLCASSPEGGNNSPLHFGNGTRLTVT.

Ten or more counts support this clone. The chain combines TRBV5-4 with TRBJ2-2; D gene ambiguous. Trimming left V 1 base short and J 7 bases short, with 8 bases between. Germline V lookup: CDR1 SGHNT, CDR2 YYREEE (reference sequence). CDR3 size: 13 residues. CDR3 bases: TGTGCCAGCAGCTTGCATCAAATCGGGGAGCTGTTTTTT. The encoded protein is CASSLHQIGELFF.

This chain joins TRBV7-2 and TRBJ2-3; D unclear. Trimming stripped 0 bases from V and 4 bases from J, with 5 bases between. The CDR3 extends over 13 amino acids. Germline values: CDR1 SGHTA, CDR2 FQGNSA. The CDR3: CASSLAVADTQYF. CDR3 DNA sequence: TGTGCCAGCAGCTTAGCCGTTGCAGATACGCAGTATTTT.

The chain employs TRBV29-1 and TRBJ2-6; D is possibly TRBD1 (6 bases). The CDR3 sequence is 13 residues long. V gave up 6 bases and J gave up 1 base, with 7 bases separating them. Germline CDR1 reads SQVTM; CDR2 reads ANQGSEA. The DNA of the CDR3 is TGCAGCGTGACAGGTTCTGGGGCCAACGTCCTGACTTTC. It codes for CSVTGSGANVLTF.

This clone has a handful of counts. The chain combines TRBV7-3 with TRBJ2-1; TRBD2 agrees at 9 bases. This CDR3 region has 14 residues. The germline gives CDR1 SGHTA, CDR2 FQGTGA. The trim removed 2 bases at V and 9 bases at J, leaving 5 bases unmatched. CDR3 protein: CASSLGVAGAEQFF. The CDR3 DNA reads as TGTGCCAGCAGCTTAGGCGTAGCGGGAGCTGAGCAGTTCTTC.

Concerning this clone itself: The DNA is left out, because the CDR3 cannot be placed on it with certainty; the CDR3 is given as TCRdb lists it. The chain employs TRBV4-2 and TRBJ1-4. CDR1 is LGHNA, CDR2 YNFKEQ, per germline. A total of 13 residues make up the CDR3, ends included. The CDR3 reads CASSQDRVGLGTF.

The V call is TRBV11-3, the J call TRBJ2-7; D unclear. This CDR3 has 13 residues. V lost 0 bases to trimming and J lost 3 bases, with 6 bases between them. Germline lookup yields CDR1 SGHNT and CDR2 YENEEA. The chain's CDR3 is CASSLDGNYEQYF. DNA of the CDR3: TGTGCCAGCAGCTTAGATGGGAACTACGAGCAGTACTTC.

J is TRBJ1-2 and V is TRBV18; no clear D. Germline V gene sequence: CDR1 KGHSH, CDR2 LQKENI. This CDR3 comprises 10 residues. Trimming removed 5 bases from V and 7 bases from J, with 5 bases in between. The CDR3 sequence is CASSGVGYTF. The CDR3 region has the DNA TGTGCCAGCTCAGGGGTTGGCTACACCTTC.

This clone was seen a few times. The gene calls are TRBV19 and TRBJ2-5; possibly TRBD2 for D (6 bases). The CDR3 spans 16 residues. V lost 7 bases to trimming and J lost 4 bases, with 22 bases between them. Germline CDR1 LNHDA, CDR2 SQIVND (reference sequence). This CDR3 reads CASNADSAGNGETQYF. The CDR3 coding sequence is TGTGCCAGTAATGCGGACTCGGCGGGGAATGGAGAGACCCAGTACTTC.

The chain has TRBV7-2 and TRBJ2-1; possibly TRBD1 or TRBD2 for D (6 bases each). Germline values: CDR1 SGHTA, CDR2 FQGNSA. There are 17 residues in the CDR3. Deletions cut 5 bases from V and 3 bases from J, with 20 bases between. CDR3 loop: CASSQRPSGGGYNEQFF. The CDR3 DNA sequence: TGTGCCAGCAGCCAAAGACCTAGTGGAGGGGGCTACAATGAGCAGTTCTTC.

The chain carries TRBV28 and TRBJ1-2, with 8 nucleotides matching TRBD1. The ends lost 5 bases at V and 8 bases at J; junction bases unmatched: 10. The CDR3 is 14 amino acids. CDR1 and CDR2 (germline): MDHEN, SYDVKM. The CDR3 nucleotides read TGTGCCAGCAGTACCCAAGACAGGGGCTGGGGCTACACCTTC. Translation: CASSTQDRGWGYTF.

In its sample, this clone was seen a few times. The chain couples TRBV7-2 to TRBJ2-2; D is unclear. Trimming cost V 5 bases and J 5 bases, with 15 bases left between them. The length of the CDR3 is 15 residues. CDR1 SGHTA and CDR2 FQGNSA come from the germline V gene. In nucleotides, the CDR3 is TGTGCCAGCAGCGTCTTCCGGAGAGAGACCGGGGAGCTGTTTTTT. It encodes CASSVFRRETGELFF.

This chain links TRBV4-2 with TRBJ2-5, with TRBD2 matching 14 bases. The CDR3 contains 17 residues. CDR1 and CDR2 from the germline V gene are LGHNA and YNFKEQ. After removal of 4 bases from V and 4 bases from J, the junction contained 8 bases not matched to a gene. The CDR3 sequence is CASSPGLAGVEIETQYF. For the CDR3, the DNA is TGTGCCAGCAGCCCGGGACTAGCGGGAGTGGAGATAGAGACCCAGTACTTC.

The V call is TRBV7-9, the J call TRBJ1-2; the D is unclear. CDR1 and CDR2 (germline): SEHNR, FQNEAQ (reference sequence). CDR3 size: 14 residues. V was pared by 1 base and J by 3 bases, with 9 bases between. The CDR3 here is CASSLGASYYGYTF. CDR3 in DNA: TGTGCCAGCAGCTTAGGCGCTTCTTACTATGGCTACACCTTC.

This chain connects TRBV18 to TRBJ2-6, with no clear D. The CDR3 totals 15 residues. Trimming shortened V by 0 bases and J by 1 base, and 4 bases separated the two germline ends. CDR1 and CDR2 (germline): KGHSH, LQKENI. This chain's CDR3 is CASSPPRSGANVLTF. CDR3 nucleotide sequence: TGTGCCAGCTCACCACCGCGGTCTGGGGCCAACGTCCTGACTTTC. The full variable domain, in which reference TRBV18 and TRBJ2-6 provide the parts outside the CDR3, is NAGVMQNPRHLVRRRGQEARLRCSPMKGHSHVYWYRQLPEEGLKFMVYLQKENIIDESGMPKERFSAEFPKEGPSILRIQQVVRGDSAAYFCASSPPRSGANVLTFGAGSRLTVL.

The genes are TRBV6-6 and TRBJ2-1; tentative D call: TRBD2 (6 bases). The length of the CDR3 is 13 residues. Germline V gene data show CDR1 as MNHNY and CDR2 as SVGAGI (reference sequence). V shed 8 bases and J shed 5 bases, with 13 bases lying between them. CDR3 residues: CASCRRRDNEQFF. The CDR3 nucleotides read TGTGCCAGCTGCCGGAGGAGGGACAATGAGCAGTTCTTC.

CDR3 in amino acids: CASSRAGRVDYGYTF. The DNA for the CDR3 is TGTGCCAGCAGCCGGGCTGGAAGGGTGGACTATGGCTACACCTTC. The genes are TRBV5-6 and TRBJ1-2, with D unclear. The CDR3 contains 15 residues. Trimming left V 4 bases short and J 3 bases short, with 16 bases between. Germline CDR1 SGHDT, CDR2 YYEEEE.

Concerning this clone: This may come from a read error, since a much larger clone is one base off. The same CDR3 also results from other DNA sequences found in this sample. The chain is built from TRBV7-2 and TRBJ2-3; the D is unclear. Trimming took 3 bases from V and 2 from J, leaving 3 bases between them. The CDR3 contains 12 residues. Germline CDR1 SGHTA, CDR2 FQGNSA. Written as DNA, the CDR3 is TGTGCCAGCAGCTTTCACACAGATACGCAGTATTTT. This sequence encodes CASSFHTDTQYF.

The chain uses TRBV2 and TRBJ2-6, with a weak D call TRBD1 (6 bases). The germline V and J ends were trimmed by 10 bases and 2 bases, with 12 bases remaining between them. Germline V gene data show CDR1 as SNHLY and CDR2 as FYNNEI. There are 14 residues in the CDR3. CDR3 protein: CATREGAGANVLTF. The CDR3 coding sequence is TGTGCCACCCGCGAGGGGGCTGGGGCCAACGTCCTGACTTTC.

In this sample, this clone turned up a few times. The chain combines TRBV18 with TRBJ2-3; TRBD1 agrees at 10 bases. The CDR3 extends over 16 amino acids. V lost 2 bases and J lost 2; bases outside the gene matches: 4. CDR1 is KGHSH and CDR2 is LQKENI in the germline V gene. This CDR3 reads CASSPAGTGATDTQYF. Here the CDR3 DNA reads TGTGCCAGCTCACCAGCGGGGACAGGGGCCACAGATACGCAGTATTTT.

The table lists this clone with a few counts. The chain employs TRBV7-2 and TRBJ2-5; the match to TRBD1 covers 7 bases. The V gene's germline CDR1 is SGHTA and CDR2 FQGNSA. V was pared by 5 bases and J by 5 bases, with 8 bases of the junction left unmatched. This CDR3 has 14 amino acids. The CDR3 sequence: CASSDSGGWETQYF. The CDR3 coding sequence is TGTGCCAGCAGCGATTCAGGGGGTTGGGAGACCCAGTACTTC.

The gene calls are TRBV7-9 and TRBJ1-2; tentative D call: TRBD1 (5 bases). The germline V gene encodes CDR1 SEHNR and CDR2 FQNEAQ (reference sequence). The CDR3 is 14 residues long. V lost 1 base to trimming and J lost 4 bases, with 10 bases between them. In nucleotides, the CDR3 is TGTGCCAGCAGCTTAGAGACAGCCATCTATGGCTACACCTTC. It specifies CASSLETAIYGYTF.

The J gene is TRBJ1-2, the V gene TRBV10-3; 8 bases agree with TRBD1. This CDR3 has 14 amino acids. Germline trimming cut 6 bases from V and 5 bases from J; bases unmatched to any gene: 8. Germline V gene lookup returns CDR1 ENHRY and CDR2 SYGVKD. CDR3 sequence: CAIRTPGGGYGYTF. CDR3 in DNA: TGTGCCATCAGGACCCCAGGGGGCGGGTATGGCTACACCTTC.

This clone appeared many times. This chain links TRBV7-2 with TRBJ2-3, with D perhaps being TRBD1 or TRBD2 (5 bases each). The CDR3 covers 14 residues. CDR1 and CDR2 from the germline V gene are SGHTA and FQGNSA. V lost 3 bases to trimming and J lost 0 bases, with 7 bases between them. CDR3 in amino acids: CASSLWGSTDTQYF. DNA of the CDR3: TGTGCCAGCAGCTTGTGGGGGAGCACAGATACGCAGTATTTT.

This clone was seen a few times. V is TRBV7-2 and J is TRBJ1-1, with 8 bases matching TRBD1. The CDR3 length is 12 residues. Germline V CDR1 and CDR2: SGHTA, FQGNSA. With 5 bases clipped from V and 9 bases from J, the junction kept 5 bases outside the gene matches. CDR3 DNA: TGTGCCAGCAGCAGAACAGGGGGGAAAGCTTTCTTT. Protein sequence: CASSRTGGKAFF.

The sample holds a few counts of this clone. V is TRBV15 and J is TRBJ2-1; no reliable D call. Germline assignment: CDR1 LNHNV and CDR2 YYDKDF (reference sequence). This CDR3 comprises 13 residues. Trimming took 2 bases from V and 9 from J, leaving 11 bases between them. The CDR3 DNA reads as TGTGCCACCAGCAGACCCCCGGTGGGTGAGCAGTTCTTC. This sequence encodes CATSRPPVGEQFF.